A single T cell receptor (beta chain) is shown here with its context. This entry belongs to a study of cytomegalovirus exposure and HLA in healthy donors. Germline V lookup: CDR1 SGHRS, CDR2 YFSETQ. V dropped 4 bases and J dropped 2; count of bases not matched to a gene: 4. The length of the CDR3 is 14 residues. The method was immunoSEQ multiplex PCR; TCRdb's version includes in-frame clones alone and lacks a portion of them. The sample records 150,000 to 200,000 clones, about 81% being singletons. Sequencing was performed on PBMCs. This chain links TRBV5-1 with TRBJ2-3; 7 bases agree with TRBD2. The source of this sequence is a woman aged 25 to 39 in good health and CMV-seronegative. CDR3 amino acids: CASSVGDYTDTQYF. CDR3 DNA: TGCGCCAGCAGCGTAGGGGACTACACAGATACGCAGTATTTT.